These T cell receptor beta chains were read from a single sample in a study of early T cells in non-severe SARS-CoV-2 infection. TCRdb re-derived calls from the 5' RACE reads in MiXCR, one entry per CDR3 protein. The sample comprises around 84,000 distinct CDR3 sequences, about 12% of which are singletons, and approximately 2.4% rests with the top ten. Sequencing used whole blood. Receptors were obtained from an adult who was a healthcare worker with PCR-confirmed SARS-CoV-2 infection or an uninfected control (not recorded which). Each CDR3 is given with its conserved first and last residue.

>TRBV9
CASSAEDATGANVLTF
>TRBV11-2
CASSRETYEVFYGYTF
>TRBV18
CASSPKQGAWIGGDEQYF
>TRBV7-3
CASSSSGGSSGANVLTF
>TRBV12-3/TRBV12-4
CASSWTSGSYEQYF
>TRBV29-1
CSVVELNTEAFF
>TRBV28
CASRGIGTSPQETQYF
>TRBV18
CASSPPGTGMRGYTF
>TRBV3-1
CASSVRGADTQYF
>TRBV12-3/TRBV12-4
CASSLIRAGVETQYF
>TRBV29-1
CSVLRDTHYEQYF
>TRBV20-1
CSARSAGLAGSNEQFF
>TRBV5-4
CASSLLDFLRTDTQYF
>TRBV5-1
CASSFELLGLYDQPQHF
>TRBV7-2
CASSPSKSGYTF
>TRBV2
CASTGIAGVEAYEQYF
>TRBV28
CASSSSQGRGGQETQYF
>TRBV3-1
CASSQDGLAGGEQYF
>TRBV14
CASSQVTGPAPQALHF
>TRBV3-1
CASNQDTPGRKTDTQYF
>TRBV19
CASSTRTDTQYF
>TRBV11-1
CASSLELAVGNEQFF
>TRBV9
CASSFGTEAYEQYF
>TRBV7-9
CASSSVTGSGELFF
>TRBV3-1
CASSQEGTDTQYF
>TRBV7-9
CASSLGTSGRWNEQFF
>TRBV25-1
CASSEGSGRARETQYF
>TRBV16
CASSHPGTGGHYEQYF
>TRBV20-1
CSARDLSLYYNEQFF
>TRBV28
CASSFNRGSYNEQFF
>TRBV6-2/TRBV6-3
CASRKTGNYEQYF
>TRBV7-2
CASSLMNREQYF
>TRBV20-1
CSAPKGGKNTEAFF
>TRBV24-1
CATRGLLNTEAFF
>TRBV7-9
CASSWDRGNEKLFF
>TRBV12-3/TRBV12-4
CASTLAQEAFF